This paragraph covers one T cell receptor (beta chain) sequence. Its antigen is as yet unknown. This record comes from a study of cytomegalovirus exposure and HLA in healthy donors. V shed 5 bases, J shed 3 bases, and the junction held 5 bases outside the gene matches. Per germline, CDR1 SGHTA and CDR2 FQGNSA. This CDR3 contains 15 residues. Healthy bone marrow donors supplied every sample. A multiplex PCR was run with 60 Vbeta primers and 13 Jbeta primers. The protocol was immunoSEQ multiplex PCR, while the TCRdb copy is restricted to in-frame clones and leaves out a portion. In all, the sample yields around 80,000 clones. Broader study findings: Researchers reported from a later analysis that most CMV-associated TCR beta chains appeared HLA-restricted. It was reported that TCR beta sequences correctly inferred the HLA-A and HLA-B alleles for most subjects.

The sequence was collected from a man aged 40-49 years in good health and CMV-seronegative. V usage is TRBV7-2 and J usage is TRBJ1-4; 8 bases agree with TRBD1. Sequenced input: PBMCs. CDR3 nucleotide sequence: TGTGCCAGCAGCGACAGGGGTTTACCTAATGAAAAACTGTTTTTT. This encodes CASSDRGLPNEKLFF.